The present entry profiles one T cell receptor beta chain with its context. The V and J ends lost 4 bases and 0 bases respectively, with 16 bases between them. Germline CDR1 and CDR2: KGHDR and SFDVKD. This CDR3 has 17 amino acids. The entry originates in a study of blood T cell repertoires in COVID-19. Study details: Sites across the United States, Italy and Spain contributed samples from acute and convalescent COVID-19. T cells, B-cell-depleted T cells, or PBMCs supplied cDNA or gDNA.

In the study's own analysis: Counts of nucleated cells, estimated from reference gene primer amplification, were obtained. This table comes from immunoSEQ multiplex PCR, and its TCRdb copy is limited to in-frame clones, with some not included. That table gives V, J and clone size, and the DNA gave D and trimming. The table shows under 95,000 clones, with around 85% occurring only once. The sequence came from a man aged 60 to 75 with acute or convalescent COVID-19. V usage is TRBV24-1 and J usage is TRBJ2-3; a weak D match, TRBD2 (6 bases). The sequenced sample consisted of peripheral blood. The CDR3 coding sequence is TGTGCCACCAGTGACCCAGGTCGGCGGGGTAGCACAGATACGCAGTATTTT. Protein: CATSDPGRRGSTDTQYF.